Presented here are 5 T cell receptor beta chains from one specimen sequenced in a study of human T cells and chemical hapten exposure. As for time point: patch test 1, 2 weeks after DPC sensitization. Treatment specified: therapeutic diphenylcyclopropenone sensitization with weekly scalp DPC. MiXCR, run by TCRdb on the RACE reads, gives a single entry per CDR3 protein. The table lists 11,000 to 15,000 distinct CDR3 sequences, roughly 17% of them singletons. The sequences come from whole blood, collected in connection with sensitization to the hapten diphenylcyclopropenone (DPC). The receptors were sampled from a woman aged 30 to 39 with alopecia areata. Some clones in this sample may be carry-over from other donors' samples.

The chain is built from TRBV28 and TRBJ2-1, with 7 bases aligning to TRBD1. CDR1 and CDR2 (germline): MDHEN, SYDVKM. This CDR3 contains 16 residues. The V and J ends lost 2 bases and 0 bases, in that order; junction bases with no gene match: 4. The CDR3 loop reads CASSLLGQSSYNEQFF. The DNA of the CDR3 is TGTGCCAGCAGTTTACTGGGACAGAGCTCCTACAATGAGCAGTTCTTC.

Ten or more counts support this clonotype. The chain has TRBV9 and TRBJ2-1; 10 bases line up with TRBD2. V dropped 3 bases and J dropped 8; count of bases not matched to a gene: 11. The CDR3 has 16 residues. Germline V gives CDR1 SGDLS, CDR2 YYNGEE. The CDR3 region is CASSERAGGPVDEQFF. CDR3 nucleotide sequence: TGTGCCAGCAGCGAAAGAGCGGGAGGGCCGGTGGATGAGCAGTTCTTC.

This sequence joins TRBV28 and TRBJ2-3, with 8 bases fitting TRBD1. Germline assignment: CDR1 MDHEN and CDR2 SYDVKM. V lost 5 bases and J lost 4; bases outside the gene matches: 8. The CDR3 consists of 15 residues. CDR3 region: CASSRGQDEPDTQYF. The CDR3 DNA follows: TGTGCCAGCAGTCGGGGACAGGACGAACCAGATACGCAGTATTTT.

The V call is TRBV29-1, the J call TRBJ2-5; no clear D gene. The CDR3 totals 14 residues. Germline V gene sequence: CDR1 SQVTM, CDR2 ANQGSEA. Trimming removed 4 bases from V and 5 bases from J, with 17 bases in between. The CDR3 bases are TGCAGCGTTGCCCCAGACCCTCAAGGGGAGACCCAGTACTTC. Translation: CSVAPDPQGETQYF.

The chain joins TRBV9 to TRBJ1-1; D is ambiguous. The CDR3 extends over 15 amino acids. Germline values: CDR1 SGDLS, CDR2 YYNGEE. V was pared by 3 bases and J by 2 bases, with 14 bases between. This CDR3 reads CASSATPKRNTEAFF. Written as DNA, the CDR3 is TGTGCCAGCAGCGCAACCCCGAAGAGAAACACTGAAGCTTTCTTT.